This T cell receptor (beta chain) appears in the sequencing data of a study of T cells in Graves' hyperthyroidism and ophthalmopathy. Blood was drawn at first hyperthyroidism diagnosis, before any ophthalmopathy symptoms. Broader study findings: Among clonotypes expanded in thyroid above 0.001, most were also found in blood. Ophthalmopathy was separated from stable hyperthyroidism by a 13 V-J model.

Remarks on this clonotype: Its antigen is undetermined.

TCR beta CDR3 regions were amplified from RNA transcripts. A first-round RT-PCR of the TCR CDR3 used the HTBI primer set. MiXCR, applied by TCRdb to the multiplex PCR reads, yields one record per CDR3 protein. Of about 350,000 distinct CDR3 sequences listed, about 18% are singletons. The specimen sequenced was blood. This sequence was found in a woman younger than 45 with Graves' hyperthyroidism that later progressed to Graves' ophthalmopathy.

Written as DNA, the CDR3 is TGCGCCAGCAGACCACTAGCGGGGTTGGCAGATACGCAGTATTTT. Protein product: CASRPLAGLADTQYF. The chain employs TRBV5-1 and TRBJ2-3; 10 bases map to TRBD2. The germline V gene has CDR1 SGHRS and CDR2 YFSETQ. The CDR3 covers 15 residues. The V segment lost 5 bases and the J segment 4 bases; nucleotides outside the gene matches: 7.